This T cell receptor (beta chain) was observed in a study of cytotoxic CD8 clonotypes in ibrutinib-treated CLL. Study at large: Approximately ten relapsed/refractory, some 15 treatment-naive; some 17 IGHV unmutated.

The V and J ends lost 5 bases and 0 bases respectively, with 11 bases between them. This CDR3 spans 14 amino acids. Germline loops: CDR1 KGHSH, CDR2 LQKENI. With regard to this clone: Its antigen is unidentified.

Overall study results and limits: Progressing and sustained-remission patients had different sampling times. The public clonotypes identified were infrequent and showed contraction or stability on treatment. Clonality was higher at baseline than in age-matched healthy donors and tracked circulating CD8+ T-cell counts.

TCRdb's copy holds only in-frame clones and misses some; the assay was immunoSEQ multiplex PCR. The table has approximately 340,000 clones, about 61% seen once. The chain uses TRBV18 and TRBJ2-7; either TRBD1 or TRBD2 may fit D (5 bases each). The sequencing used PBMCs, collected after 36 months of ibrutinib treatment. The clonotype originates from a human donor with chronic lymphocytic leukemia. The CDR3 region has the DNA TGTGCCAGCTCAGCCGGGACCCCCTCCTACGAGCAGTACTTC. Protein product: CASSAGTPSYEQYF.